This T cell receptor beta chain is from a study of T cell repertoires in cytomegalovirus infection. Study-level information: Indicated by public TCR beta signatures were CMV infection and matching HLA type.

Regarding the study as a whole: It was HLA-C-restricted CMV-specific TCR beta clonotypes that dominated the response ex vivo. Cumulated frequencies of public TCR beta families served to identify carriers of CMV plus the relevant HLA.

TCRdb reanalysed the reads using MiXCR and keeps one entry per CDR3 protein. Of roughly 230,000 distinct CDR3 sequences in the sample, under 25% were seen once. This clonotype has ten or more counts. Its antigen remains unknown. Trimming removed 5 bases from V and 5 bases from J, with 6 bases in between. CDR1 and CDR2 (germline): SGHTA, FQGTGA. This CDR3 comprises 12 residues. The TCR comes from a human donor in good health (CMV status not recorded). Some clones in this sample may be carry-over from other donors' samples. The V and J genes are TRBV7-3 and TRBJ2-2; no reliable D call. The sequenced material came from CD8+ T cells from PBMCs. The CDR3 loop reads CASSPLTGELFF. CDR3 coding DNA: TGTGCCAGCAGCCCCCTGACCGGGGAGCTGTTTTTT.